These 32 T cell receptor beta chains were all obtained from the same sample, sequenced in a study of blood T cells in healthy people across ages. For the second PCR, which ran for about 7 to 12 cycles, a sample-barcoded 5' primer and a J-beta primer mix were used. In TCRdb, the 5' RACE reads were re-called with MiXCR into one record per CDR3 protein. The table includes hundreds of thousands of distinct CDR3 sequences, roughly 50% detected once. The sequenced sample consisted of blood. Source of these receptors: a middle-aged man in good health.

This chain uses TRBV27 with TRBJ2-1; perhaps D is TRBD1 or TRBD2 (5 bases each). Germline-derived CDR1 and CDR2 are MNHEY and SMNVEV (reference sequence). Trimming cost V 6 bases and J 4 bases, with 19 bases left between them. The CDR3 runs to 16 residues. This chain's CDR3 is CASRVLYRGRYNEQFF. The CDR3 DNA is TGTGCCAGCAGGGTATTATATCGGGGACGGTACAATGAGCAGTTCTTC.

This clonotype was picked up one time. The chain joins TRBV12-3 or TRBV12-4 to TRBJ1-1; D perhaps matches TRBD1 (5 bases). V lost 3 bases to trimming and J lost 10 bases, with 12 bases between them. The CDR3 length is 12 residues. The CDR3 here is CASSLGQHRAFF. The CDR3, as DNA: TGTGCCAGCAGTTTGGGGCAGCACCGAGCTTTCTTT.

This clonotype was picked up a small number of times. V gene TRBV27 combines with J gene TRBJ1-5, with D maybe TRBD1 (5 bases). Germline CDR1 and CDR2: MNHEY and SMNVEV (reference sequence). V was clipped by 3 bases and J by 3 bases, with 18 bases between them. The CDR3 sequence is 17 residues long. The CDR3 nucleotides are TGTGCCAGCAGTTTGTTTGGGGGGGGATATACCAATCAGCCCCAGCATTTT. This translates into CASSLFGGGYTNQPQHF.

This clonotype has only a few counts. The chain combines TRBV5-1 with TRBJ2-6, with D perhaps TRBD1 (6 bases). The CDR3 contains 19 residues. The V end lost 4 bases, the J end lost 3 bases, and 23 bases lay between the germline ends. The germline gives CDR1 SGHRS, CDR2 YFSETQ. CDR3 in DNA: TGCGCCAGCAGCCAACAATCGCGGACAGCACTAATTGGGGCCAACGTCCTGACTTTC. As protein: CASSQQSRTALIGANVLTF.

The J gene is TRBJ2-4, the V gene TRBV10-2; 9 bases map to TRBD2. V dropped 6 bases and J dropped 0; count of bases not matched to a gene: 24. The germline V gene encodes CDR1 WSHSY and CDR2 SAAADI. The CDR3 has 22 residues. For the CDR3, the DNA is TGCGCCAGCAGCGATCGTTTCGAGGCTAGCGGGAACAGGGTATTAGCCAAAAACATTCAGTACTTC. Translation gives CASSDRFEASGNRVLAKNIQYF.

This clonotype showed up just a few times. The V gene is TRBV6-5, the J gene TRBJ2-7, with 7 positions matching TRBD1. The germline V gene has CDR1 MNHEY and CDR2 SVGAGI. The CDR3 runs 14 residues. J was trimmed by 4 bases and V by 4 bases; bases with no gene match: 7. CDR3 DNA sequence: TGTGCCAGCAGTTCGTGGACAGGTAGTTACGAGCAGTACTTC. It is translated as CASSSWTGSYEQYF.

This chain joins TRBV7-6 and TRBJ2-1; tentatively, D is TRBD2 (5 bases). Trimming took 6 bases from V and 6 from J, leaving 12 bases between them. The germline CDR1 and CDR2 sequences are SGHVS and FNYEAQ. There are 13 residues in the CDR3. The CDR3 here is CASRPLLGNEQFF. The CDR3 nucleotides read TGTGCCAGCAGACCTCTACTAGGCAATGAGCAGTTCTTC.

The V gene is TRBV20-1, the J gene TRBJ2-5, with D perhaps matching TRBD2 (8 bases). The germline gives CDR1 DFQATT, CDR2 SNEGSKA (reference sequence). This CDR3 region has 16 residues. V lost 4 bases, J lost 5 bases, and 23 bases lay in between. The CDR3 coding sequence is TGCAGTGCTACCCGGGAGGGGGCAGTTTCTGGCGAGACCCAGTACTTC. It yields the protein CSATREGAVSGETQYF.

The rearrangement uses TRBV27 and TRBJ1-2, with D perhaps matching TRBD1 (6 bases). The germline V gene encodes CDR1 MNHEY and CDR2 SMNVEV (reference sequence). Trimming cost V 0 bases and J 4 bases, with 12 bases left between them. This CDR3 has 15 residues. The CDR3 spells CASSLSVSGAYGYTF. Here the CDR3 DNA reads TGTGCCAGCAGTTTATCTGTTTCAGGGGCCTATGGCTACACCTTC.

This clonotype has only a few counts. The gene calls are TRBV7-9 and TRBJ2-3; D remains unclear. Deletions cut 6 bases from V and 6 bases from J, with 10 bases between. The germline V gene has CDR1 SEHNR and CDR2 FQNEAQ (reference sequence). The CDR3 has 12 amino acids. The DNA of the CDR3 is TGTGCCAGCAGACTGCCGCGGGATACGCAGTATTTT. Its protein product is CASRLPRDTQYF.

This rearrangement joins TRBV9 to TRBJ1-2; 12 positions match TRBD1. Germline V CDR1 and CDR2: SGDLS, YYNGEE. V trimming: 2 bases; J trimming: 6 bases; junction bases outside the gene matches: 8. CDR3 length: 16 amino acids. This chain's CDR3 is CASSVGTGGDEDGYTF. In DNA, the CDR3 is TGTGCCAGCAGCGTCGGGACAGGGGGCGATGAAGATGGCTACACCTTC.

With respect to this clonotype: A read error may produce the germline difference seen at one junction end. This sequence joins TRBV14 and TRBJ2-5, with a tentative D call TRBD2 (5 bases). The CDR3 runs to 15 residues. Germline loops: CDR1 SGHDN, CDR2 FVKESK. The chain's CDR3 is CASSQYTGGLEIQYF. The CDR3 DNA is TGTGCCAGCAGCCAATACACGGGCGGGTTAGAGATCCAGTACTTC.

The chain carries TRBV21-1 and TRBJ2-1; the D segment call TRBD2 is taken from the table without a DNA check. TRBV21-1 is an annotated pseudogene. There are 16 residues in the CDR3. This CDR3 reads CASQSGGANESNEQFF. DNA for the CDR3: TGTGCCAGCCAGAGCGGGGGGGCCAATGAGAGCAATGAGCAGTTCTTC.

The J gene is TRBJ2-3, the V gene TRBV7-2; D is possibly TRBD1 (6 bases). From germline, CDR1 is SGHTA and CDR2 FQGNSA. This CDR3 has 16 residues. Between the trimmed V and J ends, which lost 2 bases and 0 bases, there was a span of 12 bases. CDR3 sequence (DNA): TGTGCCAGCAGCTTAAGTACGAGGGGGAGCACAGATACGCAGTATTTT. It specifies CASSLSTRGSTDTQYF.

The CDR3 is CASSLGFHASFLGGQAFF. In nucleotides, the CDR3 is TGTGCCAGCAGCTTAGGCTTTCATGCGTCGTTCTTGGGTGGCCAAGCTTTCTTT. The chain combines TRBV7-8 with TRBJ1-1; no clear D gene. The CDR3 extends over 18 amino acids. The germline V and J ends were trimmed by 1 base and 9 bases, with 27 bases remaining between them. Per the germline V gene, CDR1 is SGHVS and CDR2 is FQNEAQ.

The rearrangement links TRBV29-1 to TRBJ1-6; perhaps TRBD1 as D (6 bases). The CDR3 is made up of 12 amino acids. The germline V gene has CDR1 SQVTM and CDR2 ANQGSEA. Trimming stripped 4 bases from V and 7 bases from J, with 8 bases between. As DNA, the CDR3 is TGCAGCGTTGCACAGGGAAATTCACCCCTCCACTTT. Its translation is CSVAQGNSPLHF.

This clonotype was seen a few times. The chain uses TRBV28 and TRBJ2-3; D gene ambiguous. Deletions cut 3 bases from V and 2 bases from J, with 12 bases between. Per the germline V gene, CDR1 is MDHEN and CDR2 is SYDVKM. This CDR3 has 15 residues. CDR3 in DNA: TGTGCCAGCAGTTTGCCGGCAGGCCCCACAGATACGCAGTATTTT. Translating gives CASSLPAGPTDTQYF.

J is TRBJ2-7 and V is TRBV5-1, with 10 bases matching TRBD2. The end of the DNA aligns better with TRBJ2-5, so the J call may be wrong. The CDR3 totals 14 residues. Germline CDR1 reads SGHRS; CDR2 reads YFSETQ. CDR3 region: CASLSGLAEETQYF. The CDR3 nucleotides read TGCGCCAGCCTCTCCGGACTAGCGGAAGAGACCCAGTACTTC.

This chain uses TRBV7-2 with TRBJ2-1; D perhaps matches TRBD1 (6 bases). CDR1 SGHTA and CDR2 FQGNSA come from the germline V gene. Deletions cut 10 bases from V and 6 bases from J, with 16 bases between. The length of the CDR3 is 13 residues. The CDR3 protein is CATRWGQGNEQFF. Here the CDR3 DNA reads TGTGCCACCCGGTGGGGGCAGGGCAATGAGCAGTTCTTC. The full variable domain, rest sourced from reference TRBV7-2 and TRBJ2-1, is GAGVSQSPSNKVTEKGKDVELRCDPISGHTALYWYRQSLGQGLEFLIYFQGNSAPDKSGLPSDRFSAERTGGSVSTLTIQRTQQEDSAVYLCATRWGQGNEQFFGPGTRLTVL.

There are a few counts of this clonotype. This rearrangement joins TRBV7-2 to TRBJ2-3; 7 nucleotides line up with TRBD1. CDR1 SGHTA and CDR2 FQGNSA come from the germline V gene. The CDR3 length is 13 residues. V gave up 5 bases and J gave up 9 bases; unmatched junction bases: 8. The CDR3 DNA is TGTGCCAGCAGCCAGGGGGTTGAGCAGACGCAGTATTTT. Translation: CASSQGVEQTQYF. Full variable domain (remainder filled in from reference TRBV7-2 and TRBJ2-3): GAGVSQSPSNKVTEKGKDVELRCDPISGHTALYWYRQSLGQGLEFLIYFQGNSAPDKSGLPSDRFSAERTGGSVSTLTIQRTQQEDSAVYLCASSQGVEQTQYFGPGTRLTVL.

The rearrangement links TRBV20-1 to TRBJ2-7; 12 bases line up with TRBD2. The CDR3 has 14 amino acids. V shed 3 bases, J shed 3 bases, and the junction held 3 bases outside the gene matches. The germline V gene has CDR1 DFQATT and CDR2 SNEGSKA (reference sequence). The CDR3 loop is CSASLLAGGYEQYF. The CDR3 region has the DNA TGCAGTGCTAGTTTACTAGCGGGAGGCTACGAGCAGTACTTC.

The chain combines TRBV5-5 with TRBJ2-4; tentatively, D is TRBD2 (5 bases). Germline V lookup: CDR1 SGHKS, CDR2 YYEKEE (reference sequence). With 6 bases removed from V and 13 bases from J, the gap between germline ends came to 17 bases. This CDR3 has 12 residues. In DNA, the CDR3 is TGTGCCAGCACCTTACCCCCTGGGGAGCAGTACTTC. Its translation is CASTLPPGEQYF.

As DNA, the CDR3 is TGTGCCAGCGGTATAGGTGATTCGGTCAATGAGCAGTTCTTC. Its translation is CASGIGDSVNEQFF. This chain joins TRBV6-2 or TRBV6-3 and TRBJ2-1; no clear D. The V end was cut by 8 bases, the J end by 6 bases, with 17 bases between. CDR3 length: 14 amino acids. In germline, CDR1 is MNHEY, CDR2 SVGEGT.

The chain uses TRBV7-8 and TRBJ1-1; D is perhaps TRBD1 (5 bases). Per germline, CDR1 SGHVS and CDR2 FQNEAQ. Trimming stripped 4 bases from V and 0 bases from J, with 18 bases between. The length of the CDR3 is 17 residues. The CDR3 reads CASSSRVAGTMNTEAFF. The CDR3 DNA reads as TGTGCCAGCAGCTCACGGGTCGCCGGGACCATGAACACTGAAGCTTTCTTT.

The chain joins TRBV29-1 to TRBJ2-3, with 7 positions matching TRBD1. TRBJ1-5 matches the DNA end more closely, so the J call is doubtful. Germline values: CDR1 SQVTM, CDR2 ANQGSEA. The CDR3 covers 13 residues. CDR3 sequence reads: CSVETGRTDTQHF. CDR3 nucleotide sequence: TGCAGCGTTGAGACAGGGCGCACAGATACGCAGCATTTT.

The chain has TRBV5-6 and TRBJ2-3, with TRBD2 matching 10 bases. After removal of 2 bases from V and 3 bases from J, the junction contained 9 bases not matched to a gene. CDR3 length equals 17 residues. Germline loops: CDR1 SGHDT, CDR2 YYEEEE. The CDR3 reads CASSFGQRGGQTDTQYF. Here the CDR3 DNA reads TGTGCCAGCAGCTTTGGACAGCGGGGGGGCCAGACAGATACGCAGTATTTT.

The J gene is TRBJ1-5, the V gene TRBV18; D is perhaps TRBD1 (5 bases). In germline, CDR1 is KGHSH, CDR2 LQKENI. The CDR3 runs to 15 residues. V shed 0 bases and J shed 7 bases, with 13 bases lying between them. In DNA form, the CDR3 reads TGTGCCAGCTCACCACCGACGGGGGACGGGCAGCCCCAGCATTTT. Translated: CASSPPTGDGQPQHF.

The chain links TRBV12-3 or TRBV12-4 to TRBJ2-3; D remains unclear. With 3 bases removed from V and 7 bases from J, the gap between germline ends came to 8 bases. This CDR3 region has 12 residues. This CDR3 is CASSFQSNTQYF. CDR3 in DNA: TGTGCCAGCAGTTTTCAGTCAAATACGCAGTATTTT.

The chain uses TRBV7-3 and TRBJ2-7; D might be TRBD1 or TRBD2, each matching 5 bases. Germline V gene sequence: CDR1 SGHTA, CDR2 FQGTGA. V was pared by 4 bases and J by 0 bases, with 22 bases between. The CDR3 has 18 amino acids. The CDR3 DNA follows: TGTGCCAGCAGCTCATGTTGGGGGTTAGGCCCCTCCTCCTACGAGCAGTACTTC. Protein: CASSSCWGLGPSSYEQYF.

The J gene is TRBJ2-3, the V gene TRBV28; 8 bases are shared with TRBD2. V was clipped by 5 bases and J by 1 base; unmatched bases: 5. Germline CDR1 is MDHEN and CDR2 is SYDVKM. CDR3 length: 15 amino acids. The CDR3 DNA reads TGTGCCAGCAGTAACATCGGGGGGGGCACAGATACGCAGTATTTT. Its protein product is CASSNIGGGTDTQYF.

V and J are TRBV27 and TRBJ1-2; D might be TRBD1 (5 bases). V lost 2 bases to trimming and J lost 3 bases, with 13 bases between them. The CDR3 is made up of 15 amino acids. Germline CDR1 is MNHEY and CDR2 is SMNVEV (reference sequence). The DNA for the CDR3 is TGTGCCAGCAGTTTACAGGGCGGGTGGGACTATGGCTACACCTTC. It yields the protein CASSLQGGWDYGYTF.

The rearrangement joins TRBV6-1 to TRBJ2-7; D possibly corresponds to TRBD1 (5 bases). V lost 4 bases and J lost 0, with 7 bases in between. Germline V gene lookup returns CDR1 MNHNS and CDR2 SASEGT. The CDR3 spans 13 residues. Written as DNA, the CDR3 is TGTGCCAGCAGTGGACAGAACTCCTACGAGCAGTACTTC. Protein: CASSGQNSYEQYF.